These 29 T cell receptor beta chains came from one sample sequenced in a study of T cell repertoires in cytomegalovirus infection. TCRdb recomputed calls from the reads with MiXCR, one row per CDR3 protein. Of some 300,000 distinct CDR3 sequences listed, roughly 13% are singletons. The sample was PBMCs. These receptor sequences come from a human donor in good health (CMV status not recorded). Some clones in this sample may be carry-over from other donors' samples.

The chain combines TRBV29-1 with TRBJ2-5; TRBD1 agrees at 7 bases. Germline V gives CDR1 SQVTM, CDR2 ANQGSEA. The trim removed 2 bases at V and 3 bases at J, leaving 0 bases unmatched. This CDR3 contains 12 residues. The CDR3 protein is CSVEQGEETQYF. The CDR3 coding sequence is TGCAGCGTTGAACAGGGGGAAGAGACCCAGTACTTC.

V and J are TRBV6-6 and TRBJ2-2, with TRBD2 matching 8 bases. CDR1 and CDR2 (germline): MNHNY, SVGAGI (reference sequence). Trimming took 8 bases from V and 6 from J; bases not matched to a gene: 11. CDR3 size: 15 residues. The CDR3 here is CASRGGAGDAGELFF. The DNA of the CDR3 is TGTGCCAGCCGGGGGGGAGCGGGGGACGCCGGGGAGCTGTTTTTT.

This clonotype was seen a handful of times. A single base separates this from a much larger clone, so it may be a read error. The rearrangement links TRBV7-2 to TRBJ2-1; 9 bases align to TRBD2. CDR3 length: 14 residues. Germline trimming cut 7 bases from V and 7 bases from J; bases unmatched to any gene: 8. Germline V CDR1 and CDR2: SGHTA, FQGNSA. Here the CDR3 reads CASNLAGGPNEQFF. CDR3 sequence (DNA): TGTGCCAGCAACTTGGCGGGAGGGCCTAATGAGCAGTTCTTC.

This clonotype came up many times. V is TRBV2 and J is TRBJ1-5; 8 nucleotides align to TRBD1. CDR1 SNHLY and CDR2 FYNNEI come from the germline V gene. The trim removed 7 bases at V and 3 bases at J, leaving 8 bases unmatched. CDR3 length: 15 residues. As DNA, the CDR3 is TGTGCCAGCACGCGGGGACAGGAGGTCAATCAGCCCCAGCATTTT. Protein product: CASTRGQEVNQPQHF.

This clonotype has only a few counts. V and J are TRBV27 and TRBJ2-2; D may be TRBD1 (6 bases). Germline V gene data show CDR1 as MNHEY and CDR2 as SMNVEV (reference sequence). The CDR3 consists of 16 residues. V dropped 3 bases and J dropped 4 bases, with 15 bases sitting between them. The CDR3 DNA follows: TGTGCCAGCAGTTTCGGACAGTGGGGGAGCACCGGGGAGCTGTTTTTT. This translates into CASSFGQWGSTGELFF.

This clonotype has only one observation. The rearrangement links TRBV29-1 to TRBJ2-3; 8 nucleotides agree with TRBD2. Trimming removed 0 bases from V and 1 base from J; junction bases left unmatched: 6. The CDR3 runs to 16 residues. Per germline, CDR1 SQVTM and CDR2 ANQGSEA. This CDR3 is CSVEDWTGGGTDTQYF. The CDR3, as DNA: TGCAGCGTTGAAGATTGGACGGGGGGGGGCACAGATACGCAGTATTTT.

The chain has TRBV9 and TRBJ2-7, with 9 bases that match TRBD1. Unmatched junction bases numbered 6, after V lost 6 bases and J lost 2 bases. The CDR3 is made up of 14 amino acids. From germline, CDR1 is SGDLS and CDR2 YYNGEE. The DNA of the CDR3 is TGTGCCAGCACCCGGACAGGGGAGCCCTACGAGCAGTACTTC. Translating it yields CASTRTGEPYEQYF.

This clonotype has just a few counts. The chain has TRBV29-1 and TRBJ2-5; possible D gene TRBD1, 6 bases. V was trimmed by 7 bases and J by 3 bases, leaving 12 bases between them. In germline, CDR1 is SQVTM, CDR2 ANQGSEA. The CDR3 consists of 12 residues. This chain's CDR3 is CSGASGEETQYF. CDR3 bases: TGCAGCGGAGCCTCAGGGGAAGAGACCCAGTACTTC.

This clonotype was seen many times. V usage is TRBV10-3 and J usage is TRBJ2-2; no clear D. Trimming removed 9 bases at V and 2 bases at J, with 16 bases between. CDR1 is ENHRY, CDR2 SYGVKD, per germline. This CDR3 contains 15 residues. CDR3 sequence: CAIGRGRVNTGELFF. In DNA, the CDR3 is TGTGCCATTGGTCGTGGGCGCGTCAACACCGGGGAGCTGTTTTTT.

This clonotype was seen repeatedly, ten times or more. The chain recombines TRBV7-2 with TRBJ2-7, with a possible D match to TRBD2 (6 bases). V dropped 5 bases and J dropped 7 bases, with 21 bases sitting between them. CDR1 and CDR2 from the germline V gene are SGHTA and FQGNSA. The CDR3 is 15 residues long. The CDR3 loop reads CASSPGYGGTEEQYF. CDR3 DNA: TGTGCCAGCAGCCCGGGGTACGGCGGGACTGAGGAGCAGTACTTC.

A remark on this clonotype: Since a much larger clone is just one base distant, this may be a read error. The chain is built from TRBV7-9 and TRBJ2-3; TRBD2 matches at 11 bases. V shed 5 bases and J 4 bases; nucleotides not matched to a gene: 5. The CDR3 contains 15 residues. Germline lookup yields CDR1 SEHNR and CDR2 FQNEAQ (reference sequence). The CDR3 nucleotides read TGTGCCAGCAGCCTCGTACTAGCGGGAGCAGATACGCAGTATTTT. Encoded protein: CASSLVLAGADTQYF. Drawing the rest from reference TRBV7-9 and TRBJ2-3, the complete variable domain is DTGVSQNPRHKITKRGQNVTFRCDPISEHNRLYWYRQTLGQGPEFLTYFQNEAQLEKSRLLSDRFSAERPKGSFSTLEIQRTEQGDSAMYLCASSLVLAGADTQYFGPGTRLTVL.

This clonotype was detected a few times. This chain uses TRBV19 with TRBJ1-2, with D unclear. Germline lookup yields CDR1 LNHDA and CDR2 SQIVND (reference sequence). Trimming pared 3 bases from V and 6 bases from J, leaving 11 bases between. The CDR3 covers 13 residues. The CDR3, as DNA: TGTGCCAGTAGTATGGGCAGGTTCGATGGCTACACCTTC. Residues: CASSMGRFDGYTF. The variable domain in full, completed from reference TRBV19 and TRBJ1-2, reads DGGITQSPKYLFRKEGQNVTLSCEQNLNHDAMYWYRQDPGQGLRLIYYSQIVNDFQKGDIAEGYSVSREKKESFPLTVTSAQKNPTAFYLCASSMGRFDGYTFGSGTRLTVV.

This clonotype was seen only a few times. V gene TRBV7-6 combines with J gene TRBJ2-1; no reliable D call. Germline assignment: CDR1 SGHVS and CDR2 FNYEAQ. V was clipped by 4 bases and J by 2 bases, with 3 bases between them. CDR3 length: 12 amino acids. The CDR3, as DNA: TGTGCCAGCAGCTCGACCTACAATGAGCAGTTCTTC. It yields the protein CASSSTYNEQFF.

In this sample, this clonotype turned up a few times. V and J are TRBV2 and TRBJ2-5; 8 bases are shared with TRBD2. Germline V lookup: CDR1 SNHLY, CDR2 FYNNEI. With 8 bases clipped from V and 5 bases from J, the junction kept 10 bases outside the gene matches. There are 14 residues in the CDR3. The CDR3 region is CASGGGHPAETQYF. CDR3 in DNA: TGTGCCAGCGGCGGGGGGCATCCCGCGGAGACCCAGTACTTC.

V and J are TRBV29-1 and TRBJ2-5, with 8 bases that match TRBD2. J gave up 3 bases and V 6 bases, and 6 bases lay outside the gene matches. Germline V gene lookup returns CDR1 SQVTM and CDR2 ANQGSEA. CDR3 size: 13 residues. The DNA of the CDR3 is TGCAGCGTCGAACTAGCGGAAGAAGAGACCCAGTACTTC. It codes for CSVELAEEETQYF.

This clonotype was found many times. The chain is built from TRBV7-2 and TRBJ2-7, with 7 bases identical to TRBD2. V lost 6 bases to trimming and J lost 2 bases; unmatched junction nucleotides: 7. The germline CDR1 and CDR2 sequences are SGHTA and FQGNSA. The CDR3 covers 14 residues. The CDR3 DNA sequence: TGTGCCAGCAGTAGCGGGCGAGGACCCTACGAGCAGTACTTC. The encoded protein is CASSSGRGPYEQYF.

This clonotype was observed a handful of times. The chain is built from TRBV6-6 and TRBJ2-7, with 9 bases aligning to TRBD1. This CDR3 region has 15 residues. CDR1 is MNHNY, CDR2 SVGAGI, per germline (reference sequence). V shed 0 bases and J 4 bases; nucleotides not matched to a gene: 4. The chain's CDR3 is CASSYSNRGHYEQYF. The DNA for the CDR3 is TGTGCCAGCAGTTACTCGAACAGGGGGCATTACGAGCAGTACTTC.

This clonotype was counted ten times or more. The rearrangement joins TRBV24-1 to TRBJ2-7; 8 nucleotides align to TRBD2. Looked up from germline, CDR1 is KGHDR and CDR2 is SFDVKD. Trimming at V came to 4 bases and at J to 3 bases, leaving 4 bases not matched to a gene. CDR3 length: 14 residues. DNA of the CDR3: TGTGCCACCAGTGACACCGGGACTAGCTACGAGCAGTACTTC. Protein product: CATSDTGTSYEQYF.

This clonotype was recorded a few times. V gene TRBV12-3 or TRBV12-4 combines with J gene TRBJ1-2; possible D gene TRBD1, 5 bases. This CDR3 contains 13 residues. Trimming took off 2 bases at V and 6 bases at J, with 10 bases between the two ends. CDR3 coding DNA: TGTGCCAGCAGTTTAAGTCAGGGTAATGGCTACACCTTC. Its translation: CASSLSQGNGYTF.

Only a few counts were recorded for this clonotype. The CDR3 region has the DNA TGTGCCAGCAGTGCCGCCTCGGCAGGAAATCAGCCCCAGCATTTT. This translates into CASSAASAGNQPQHF. V gene TRBV28 combines with J gene TRBJ1-5; no clear D gene. The length of the CDR3 is 15 residues. Germline values: CDR1 MDHEN, CDR2 SYDVKM. Deletions cut 5 bases from V and 4 bases from J, with 15 bases between. Using reference TRBV28 and TRBJ1-5 for the parts outside the CDR3, the full variable domain is DVKVTQSSRYLVKRTGEKVFLECVQDMDHENMFWYRQDPGLGLRLIYFSYDVKMKEKGDIPEGYSVSREKKERFSLILESASTNQTSMYLCASSAASAGNQPQHFGDGTRLSIL.

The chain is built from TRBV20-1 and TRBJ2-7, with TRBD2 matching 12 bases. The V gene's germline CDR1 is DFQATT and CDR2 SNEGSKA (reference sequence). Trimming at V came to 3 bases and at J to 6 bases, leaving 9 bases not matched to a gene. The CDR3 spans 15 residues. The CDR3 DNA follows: TGCAGTGCTAGGGAGACTAGCGGGAGAAGGGGCGAGCAGTACTTC. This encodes CSARETSGRRGEQYF.

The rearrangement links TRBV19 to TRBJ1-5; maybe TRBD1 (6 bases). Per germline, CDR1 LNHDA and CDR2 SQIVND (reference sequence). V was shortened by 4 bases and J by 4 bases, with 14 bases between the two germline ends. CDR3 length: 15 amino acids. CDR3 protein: CASSTWDTGNQPQHF. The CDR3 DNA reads TGTGCCAGTAGTACTTGGGACACCGGGAATCAGCCCCAGCATTTT.

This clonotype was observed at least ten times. Here the CDR3 reads CASSLGGSGDTEQFF. CDR3 nucleotide sequence: TGTGCCAGCAGCTTAGGCGGGAGCGGGGATACAGAGCAGTTCTTC. V usage is TRBV7-8 and J usage is TRBJ2-1, with 7 bases aligning to TRBD2. The germline gives CDR1 SGHVS, CDR2 FQNEAQ. This CDR3 is built from 15 residues. The ends lost 1 base at V and 10 bases at J; junction bases unmatched: 10.

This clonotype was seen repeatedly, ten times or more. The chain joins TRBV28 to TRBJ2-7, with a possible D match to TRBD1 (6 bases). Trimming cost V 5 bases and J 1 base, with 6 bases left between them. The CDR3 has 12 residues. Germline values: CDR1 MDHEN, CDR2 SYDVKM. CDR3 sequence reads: CASSQGSYEQYF. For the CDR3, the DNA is TGTGCCAGCAGTCAGGGGTCCTACGAGCAGTACTTC.

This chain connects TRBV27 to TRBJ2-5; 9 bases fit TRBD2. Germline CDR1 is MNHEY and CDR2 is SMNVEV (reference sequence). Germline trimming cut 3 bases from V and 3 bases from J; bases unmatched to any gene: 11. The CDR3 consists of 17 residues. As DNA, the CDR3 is TGTGCCAGCAGTTTCCTCGGGGTAGCGGGGGCTAAAGAGACCCAGTACTTC. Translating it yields CASSFLGVAGAKETQYF.

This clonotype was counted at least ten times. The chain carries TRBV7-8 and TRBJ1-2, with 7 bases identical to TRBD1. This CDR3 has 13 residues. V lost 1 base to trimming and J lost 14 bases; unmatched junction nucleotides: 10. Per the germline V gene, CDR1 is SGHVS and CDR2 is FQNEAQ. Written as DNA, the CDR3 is TGTGCCAGCAGCTTAGACCCGGGACAGCCGACGACCTTC. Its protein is CASSLDPGQPTTF.

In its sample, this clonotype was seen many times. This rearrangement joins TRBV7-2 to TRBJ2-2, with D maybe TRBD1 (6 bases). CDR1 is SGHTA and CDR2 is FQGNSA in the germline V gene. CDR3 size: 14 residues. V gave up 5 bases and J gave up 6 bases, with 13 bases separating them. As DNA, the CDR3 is TGTGCCAGCAGCCTTAGCTGGGGGCCCGGGGAGCTGTTTTTT. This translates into CASSLSWGPGELFF.

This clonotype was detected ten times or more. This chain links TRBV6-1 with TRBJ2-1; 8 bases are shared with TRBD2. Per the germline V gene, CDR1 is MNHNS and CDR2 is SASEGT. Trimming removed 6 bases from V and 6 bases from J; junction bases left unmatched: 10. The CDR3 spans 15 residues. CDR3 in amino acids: CASRLGTAGGNEQFF. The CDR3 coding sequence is TGTGCCAGCAGACTAGGGACGGCGGGAGGCAATGAGCAGTTCTTC.

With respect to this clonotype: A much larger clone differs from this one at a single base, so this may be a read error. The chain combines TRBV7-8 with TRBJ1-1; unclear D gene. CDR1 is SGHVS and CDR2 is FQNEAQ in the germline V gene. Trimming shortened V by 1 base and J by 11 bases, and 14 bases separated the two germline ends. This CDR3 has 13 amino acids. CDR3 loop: CASSLEAAWKAFF. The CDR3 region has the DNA TGTGCCAGCAGCTTAGAAGCGGCCTGGAAGGCTTTCTTT.